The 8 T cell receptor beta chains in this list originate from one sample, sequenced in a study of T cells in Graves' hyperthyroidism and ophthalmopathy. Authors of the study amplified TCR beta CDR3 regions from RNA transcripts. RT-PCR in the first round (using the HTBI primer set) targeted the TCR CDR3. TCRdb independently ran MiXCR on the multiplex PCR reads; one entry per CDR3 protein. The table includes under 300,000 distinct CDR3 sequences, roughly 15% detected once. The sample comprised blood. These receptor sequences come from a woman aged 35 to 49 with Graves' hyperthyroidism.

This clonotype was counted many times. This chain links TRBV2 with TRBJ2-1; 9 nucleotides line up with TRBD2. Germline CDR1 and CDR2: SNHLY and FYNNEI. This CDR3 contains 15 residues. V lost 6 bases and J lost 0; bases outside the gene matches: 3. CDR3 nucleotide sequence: TGTGCCAGCAGCGAGCGGGAGGACTCCTACAATGAGCAGTTCTTC. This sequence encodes CASSEREDSYNEQFF.

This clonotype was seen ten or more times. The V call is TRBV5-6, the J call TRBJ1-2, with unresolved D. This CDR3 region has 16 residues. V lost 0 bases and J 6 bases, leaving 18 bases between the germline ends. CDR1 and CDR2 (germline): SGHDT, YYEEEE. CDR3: CASSLGLQPPRDGYTF. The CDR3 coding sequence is TGTGCCAGCAGCTTGGGGCTACAGCCCCCGCGGGATGGCTACACCTTC.

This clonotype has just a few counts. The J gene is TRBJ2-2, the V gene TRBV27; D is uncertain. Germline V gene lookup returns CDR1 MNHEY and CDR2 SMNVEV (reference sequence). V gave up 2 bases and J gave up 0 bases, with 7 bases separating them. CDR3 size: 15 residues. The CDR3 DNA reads TGTGCCAGCAGTTTAAGGACCACGAACACCGGGGAGCTGTTTTTT. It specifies CASSLRTTNTGELFF.

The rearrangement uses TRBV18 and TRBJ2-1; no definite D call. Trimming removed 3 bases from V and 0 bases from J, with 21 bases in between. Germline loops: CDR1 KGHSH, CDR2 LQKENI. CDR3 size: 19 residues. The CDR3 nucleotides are TGTGCCAGCTCACCGCCGGGCCAATCCTACTCAAGCTCCTACAATGAGCAGTTCTTC. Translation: CASSPPGQSYSSSYNEQFF.

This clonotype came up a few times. The CDR3 DNA follows: TGTGCCAGCACCGTTGGACTAGCGGGAGATACGCAGTATTTT. It encodes CASTVGLAGDTQYF. The chain links TRBV5-4 to TRBJ2-3; 11 bases map to TRBD2. The CDR3 sequence is 14 residues long. J was trimmed by 5 bases and V by 6 bases; bases with no gene match: 5. Per the germline V gene, CDR1 is SGHNT and CDR2 is YYREEE (reference sequence).

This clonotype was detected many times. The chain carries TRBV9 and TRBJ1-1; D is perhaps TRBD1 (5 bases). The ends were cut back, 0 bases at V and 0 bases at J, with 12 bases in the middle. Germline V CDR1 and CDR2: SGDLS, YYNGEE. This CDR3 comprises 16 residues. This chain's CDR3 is CASSVDAGGLNTEAFF. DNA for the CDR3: TGTGCCAGCAGCGTAGATGCGGGGGGACTGAACACTGAAGCTTTCTTT.

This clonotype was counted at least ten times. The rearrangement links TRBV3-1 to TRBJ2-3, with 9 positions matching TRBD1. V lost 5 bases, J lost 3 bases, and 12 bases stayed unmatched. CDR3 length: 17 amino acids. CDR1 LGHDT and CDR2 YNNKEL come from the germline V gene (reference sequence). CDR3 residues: CASSGGTGRVATDTQYF. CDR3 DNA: TGTGCCAGCAGCGGTGGGACAGGGAGAGTTGCGACAGATACGCAGTATTTT.

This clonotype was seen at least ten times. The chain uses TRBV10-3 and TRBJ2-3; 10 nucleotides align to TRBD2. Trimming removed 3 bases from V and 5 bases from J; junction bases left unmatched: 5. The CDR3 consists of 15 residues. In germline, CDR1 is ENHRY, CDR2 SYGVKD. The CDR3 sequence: CAISESRLAGDTQYF. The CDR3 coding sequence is TGTGCCATCAGTGAATCGAGACTAGCGGGAGATACGCAGTATTTT.